The clone carrying this TCR beta chain was seen more than once but under ten times. Antigen specificity is unknown. Only in-frame clones appear in the TCRdb table, and some are missing; sequencing was by immunoSEQ multiplex PCR. The repertoire includes approximately 980,000 clones, 76% of them detected once, and over 1.3% sits in the top ten. These data originate in a study of shared clonotypes between healthy human individuals. In the study overall: Per-donor plates numbered three CD4 naive, three CD4 memory, two CD8 naive and one CD8 memory.

Points from the study as a whole: Sampling used blood alone; tissue repertoires probably differ.

The V gene's germline CDR1 is SGHAT and CDR2 FQNNGV. The ends were cut back, 5 bases at V and 3 bases at J, with 11 bases in the middle. The CDR3 is made up of 15 amino acids. This clonotype was sampled from a man between 18 and 29 years old in good health. Sample: memory CD4+ T cells sorted from blood. The sample's subset: CD45RA-negative fraction. This sequence joins TRBV11-2 and TRBJ1-6, with D possibly being TRBD1 (5 bases). The CDR3 is CASSPPGLYNSPLHF. Written as DNA, the CDR3 is TGTGCCAGCAGCCCTCCGGGGCTCTATAATTCACCCCTCCACTTT.